The sequence of this T cell receptor beta chain was determined in a study of human T cells and chemical hapten exposure. Overall study context: Variability of per-sample TCR yields stemmed mainly from small differences in pooled library volume. Study outcomes and limitations: TCRs above 1 in 1000 frequency did not change with DPC sensitization.

Time point of the sample: healthy volunteer bleed at 6 weeks. Total RNA was isolated from whole blood that had not been fractionated. Turning to this clonotype: The antigen is not known.

The library labeled individual cDNA molecules by adding unique molecular identifiers to them. In the study's own analysis: Sample-level TCR yields exhibited a median of approximately 88,000, with a range of roughly 20,000 to 750,000. TCRdb itself ran the RACE reads through MiXCR, one entry per CDR3 protein. TCRdb's processing, not the authors', yielded these V and J calls. The table has some 40,000 distinct CDR3 sequences, 3.5% to 4% seen once; the top ten hold 5.6%. The specimen was whole blood. The clonotype originates from a human donor in good health. Some clones in this sample may be carry-over from other donors' samples.

The CDR3 sequence is CASQPRDRVLGEQFF. CDR3 DNA sequence: TGTGCCAGCCAACCCCGGGACAGGGTACTCGGTGAGCAGTTCTTC. The genes are TRBV19 and TRBJ2-1, with TRBD1 identical over 9 bases. V was clipped by 9 bases and J by 9 bases; unmatched bases: 15. This CDR3 has 15 amino acids. CDR1 and CDR2 (germline): LNHDA, SQIVND (reference sequence).